The 15 T cell receptor beta chains listed next were all sequenced from one sample in a study of T cell responses to AZD1222 COVID-19 vaccine. The data were produced by immunoSEQ multiplex PCR, yet TCRdb's version contains in-frame clones alone and is incomplete. The sample includes some 130,000 clones, around 84% of them seen just once. Sequences were derived from peripheral blood, sampled on day 0 of AZD1222 vaccination. Receptors originate from an adult in good health.

This rearrangement joins TRBV19 to TRBJ1-1; D ambiguous. In germline, CDR1 is LNHDA, CDR2 SQIVND (reference sequence). Trimming removed 3 bases from V and 5 bases from J, with 10 bases in between. This CDR3 is built from 13 residues. The CDR3 is CASSIGRDTEAFF. The CDR3 DNA reads as TGTGCCAGTAGTATTGGGAGGGATACTGAAGCTTTCTTT.

This chain uses TRBV5-6 with TRBJ2-7; D gene unclear. Trimming took off 1 base at V and 0 bases at J, with 8 bases between the two ends. The CDR3 runs to 14 residues. Germline CDR1 reads SGHDT; CDR2 reads YYEEEE. The DNA of the CDR3 is TGTGCCAGCAGCTTGTCCCACCTCTCCTACGAGCAGTACTTC. Translating it yields CASSLSHLSYEQYF.

The DNA for the CDR3 is TGTGCCACCAGCAGAGAAGGGTACAACACTGAAGCTTTCTTT. As protein: CATSREGYNTEAFF. The chain combines TRBV15 with TRBJ1-1; D gene ambiguous. The CDR3 runs 14 residues. Germline values: CDR1 LNHNV, CDR2 YYDKDF (reference sequence). The V gene lost 0 bases and the J gene lost 2 bases, with 7 bases spanning the gap.

The chain is built from TRBV28 and TRBJ1-1; the D gene is possibly TRBD1 (5 bases). Germline CDR1 is MDHEN and CDR2 is SYDVKM. Trimming took 5 bases from V and 5 from J, leaving 15 bases between them. The CDR3 is made up of 14 amino acids. This chain's CDR3 is CASSRTLRRTEAFF. In DNA, the CDR3 is TGTGCCAGCAGTCGGACACTCCGCAGGACTGAAGCTTTCTTT.

The chain links TRBV5-1 to TRBJ1-5; possibly TRBD1 for D (6 bases). This CDR3 is built from 15 residues. Germline CDR1 and CDR2: SGHRS and YFSETQ. Between the trimmed V and J ends, which lost 0 bases and 5 bases, there was a span of 12 bases. The CDR3 here is CASSLDGQYYQPQHF. The CDR3 region has the DNA TGCGCCAGCAGCTTGGACGGACAGTACTATCAGCCCCAGCATTTT.

The chain uses TRBV7-9 and TRBJ2-1; 14 bases are a match to TRBD2. The trim removed 5 bases at V and 4 bases at J, leaving 7 bases unmatched. CDR3 length equals 17 residues. Germline loops: CDR1 SEHNR, CDR2 FQNEAQ (reference sequence). For the CDR3, the DNA is TGTGCCAGCAGCGTTGATGGACTAGCGGGGGGTTACAATGAGCAGTTCTTC. Its translation is CASSVDGLAGGYNEQFF. The complete variable domain, with remaining parts taken from reference TRBV7-9 and TRBJ2-1, reads DTGVSQNPRHKITKRGQNVTFRCDPISEHNRLYWYRQTLGQGPEFLTYFQNEAQLEKSRLLSDRFSAERPKGSFSTLEIQRTEQGDSAMYLCASSVDGLAGGYNEQFFGPGTRLTVL.

The chain uses TRBV24-1 and TRBJ2-4; 7 nucleotides align to TRBD2. J gave up 9 bases and V 4 bases, and 14 bases lay outside the gene matches. The CDR3 totals 16 residues. CDR1 is KGHDR and CDR2 is SFDVKD in the germline V gene. The CDR3 DNA is TGTGCCACCAGTGAGGGAGGGAAAAAACACCTGGGCATTCAGTACTTC. It translates to CATSEGGKKHLGIQYF.

V usage is TRBV6-5 and J usage is TRBJ1-1, with D possibly TRBD1 on 6 matching bases. The CDR3 covers 14 residues. Trimming stripped 0 bases from V and 6 bases from J, with 11 bases between. From germline, CDR1 is MNHEY and CDR2 SVGAGI. CDR3 sequence: CASSYSNPGAEAFF. The DNA of the CDR3 is TGTGCCAGCAGTTACTCTAATCCAGGGGCTGAAGCTTTCTTT.

The chain links TRBV6-1 to TRBJ2-3, with 7 bases lining up with TRBD1. With V trimmed by 1 base and J by 1 base, 5 bases remained unmatched. Germline values: CDR1 MNHNS, CDR2 SASEGT. The CDR3 is made up of 16 amino acids. The CDR3 region is CASSEEWQGGTDTQYF. The CDR3 region has the DNA TGTGCCAGCAGTGAAGAGTGGCAGGGGGGCACAGATACGCAGTATTTT.

J is TRBJ2-5 and V is TRBV7-9, with D unclear. The V and J ends lost 0 bases and 2 bases respectively, with 19 bases between them. Germline CDR1 SEHNR, CDR2 FQNEAQ (reference sequence). The CDR3 is made up of 18 amino acids. The DNA for the CDR3 is TGTGCCAGCAGCTTAGCGCAATTCGGGCGCTTGCCTCAAGAGACCCAGTACTTC. It specifies CASSLAQFGRLPQETQYF.

The chain has TRBV6-6 and TRBJ2-3, with TRBD2 matching 13 bases. Per germline, CDR1 MNHNY and CDR2 SVGAGI (reference sequence). CDR3 length equals 18 residues. Trimming took 5 bases from V and 5 from J; bases not matched to a gene: 13. CDR3 residues: CASSHLGPLAGGRDTQYF. DNA for the CDR3: TGTGCCAGCAGTCACCTGGGCCCACTAGCGGGGGGGAGAGATACGCAGTATTTT.

The rearrangement uses TRBV9 and TRBJ2-2; a possible D gene is TRBD1 (6 bases). The CDR3 runs 15 residues. V lost 4 bases to trimming and J lost 7 bases, with 17 bases between them. Germline values: CDR1 SGDLS, CDR2 YYNGEE. CDR3 in amino acids: CASSPQDSYGGELFF. The CDR3, as DNA: TGTGCCAGCAGCCCCCAGGACAGTTATGGCGGGGAGCTGTTTTTT. Combining the CDR3 with reference TRBV9 and TRBJ2-2 gives the whole variable domain DSGVTQTPKHLITATGQRVTLRCSPRSGDLSVYWYQQSLDQGLQFLIQYYNGEERAKGNILERFSAQQFPDLHSELNLSSLELGDSALYFCASSPQDSYGGELFFGEGSRLTVL.

This chain joins TRBV2 and TRBJ2-7, with no clear D. The germline CDR1 and CDR2 sequences are SNHLY and FYNNEI. Between the trimmed V and J ends, which lost 2 bases and 3 bases, there was a span of 5 bases. The CDR3 loop spans 12 amino acids. The CDR3 nucleotides read TGTGCCAGCAGTGAAAGTCTCTACGAGCAGTACTTC. Translated: CASSESLYEQYF.

The rearrangement uses TRBV28 and TRBJ2-7; D unclear. Germline-derived CDR1 and CDR2 are MDHEN and SYDVKM. V was shortened by 5 bases and J by 1 base, with 3 bases between the two germline ends. This CDR3 contains 11 residues. The CDR3 region is CASSASYEQYF. For the CDR3, the DNA is TGTGCCAGCAGTGCGTCCTACGAGCAGTACTTC.

The V and J genes are TRBV5-4 and TRBJ1-1; 7 bases agree with TRBD1. The trim removed 4 bases at V and 10 bases at J, leaving 10 bases unmatched. This CDR3 has 13 amino acids. Germline CDR1 and CDR2: SGHNT and YYREEE (reference sequence). CDR3 bases: TGTGCCAGCAGCCAGCAGGGAGGGGGCGGAGCTTTCTTT. Residues: CASSQQGGGGAFF.